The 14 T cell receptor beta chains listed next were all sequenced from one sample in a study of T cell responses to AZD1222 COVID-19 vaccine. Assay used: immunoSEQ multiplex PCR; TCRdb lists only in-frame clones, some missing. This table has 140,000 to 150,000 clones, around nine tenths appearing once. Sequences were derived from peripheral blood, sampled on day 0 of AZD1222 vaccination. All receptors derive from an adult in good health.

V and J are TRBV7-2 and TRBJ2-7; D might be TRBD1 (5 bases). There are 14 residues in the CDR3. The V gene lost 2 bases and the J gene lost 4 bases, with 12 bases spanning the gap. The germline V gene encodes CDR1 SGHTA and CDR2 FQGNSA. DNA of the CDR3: TGTGCCAGCAGCTTACAGTGGCAGGGATACGAGCAGTACTTC. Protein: CASSLQWQGYEQYF.

CDR3 residues: CASSQGGGAAIRETQYF. In DNA form, the CDR3 reads TGTGCCAGCAGCCAAGGAGGGGGCGCAGCGATACGGGAGACCCAGTACTTC. J is TRBJ2-5 and V is TRBV3-1 (or the pseudogene TRBV3-2); 7 nucleotides align to TRBD1. The CDR3 runs 17 residues. V was pared by 1 base and J by 5 bases, with 13 bases of the junction left unmatched. Germline V lookup: CDR1 LGHDT, CDR2 YNNKEL (reference sequence).

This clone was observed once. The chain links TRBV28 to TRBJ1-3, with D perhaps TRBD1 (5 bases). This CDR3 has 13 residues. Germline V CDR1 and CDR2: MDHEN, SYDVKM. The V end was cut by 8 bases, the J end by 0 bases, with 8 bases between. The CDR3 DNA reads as TGTGCCAGCTACGACAGCTCTGGAAACACCATATATTTT. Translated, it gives CASYDSSGNTIYF.

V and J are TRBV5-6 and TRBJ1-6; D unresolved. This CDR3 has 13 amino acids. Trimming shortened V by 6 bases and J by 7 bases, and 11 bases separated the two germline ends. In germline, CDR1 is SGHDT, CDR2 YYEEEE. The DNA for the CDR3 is TGTGCCAGCACCCCTCATACCAATTCACCCCTCCACTTT. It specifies CASTPHTNSPLHF.

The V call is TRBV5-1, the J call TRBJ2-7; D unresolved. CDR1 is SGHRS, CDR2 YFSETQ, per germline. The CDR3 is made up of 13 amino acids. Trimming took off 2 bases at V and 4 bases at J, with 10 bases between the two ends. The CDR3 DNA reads TGCGCCAGCAGCTTAGGCCCCCGGTACGAGCAGTACTTC. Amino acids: CASSLGPRYEQYF.

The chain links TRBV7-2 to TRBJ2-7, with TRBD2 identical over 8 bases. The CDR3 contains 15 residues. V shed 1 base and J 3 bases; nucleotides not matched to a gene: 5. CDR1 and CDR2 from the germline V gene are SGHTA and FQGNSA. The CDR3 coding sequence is TGTGCCAGCAGCTTAGATCCGGGGGGGGTCTACGAGCAGTACTTC. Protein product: CASSLDPGGVYEQYF. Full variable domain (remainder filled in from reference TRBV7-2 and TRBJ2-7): GAGVSQSPSNKVTEKGKDVELRCDPISGHTALYWYRQSLGQGLEFLIYFQGNSAPDKSGLPSDRFSAERTGGSVSTLTIQRTQQEDSAVYLCASSLDPGGVYEQYFGPGTRLTVT.

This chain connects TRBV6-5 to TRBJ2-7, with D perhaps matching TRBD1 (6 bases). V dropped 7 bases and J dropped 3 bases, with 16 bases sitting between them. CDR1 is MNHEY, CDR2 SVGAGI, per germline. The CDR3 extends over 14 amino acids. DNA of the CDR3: TGTGCCAGCAATAACGCAGGGGCCTTCTACGAGCAGTACTTC. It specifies CASNNAGAFYEQYF.

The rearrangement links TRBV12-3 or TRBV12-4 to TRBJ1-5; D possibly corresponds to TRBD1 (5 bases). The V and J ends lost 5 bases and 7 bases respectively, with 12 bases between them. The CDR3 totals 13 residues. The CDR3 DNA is TGTGCCAGCAGTGACAGTAGGTTCCAGCCCCAGCATTTT. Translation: CASSDSRFQPQHF.

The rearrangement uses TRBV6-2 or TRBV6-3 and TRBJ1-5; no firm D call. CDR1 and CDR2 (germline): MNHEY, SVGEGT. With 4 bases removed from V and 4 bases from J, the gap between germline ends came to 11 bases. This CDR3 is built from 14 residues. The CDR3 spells CASSSPSRNQPQHF. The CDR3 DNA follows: TGTGCCAGCAGTTCCCCGTCCCGTAATCAGCCCCAGCATTTT.

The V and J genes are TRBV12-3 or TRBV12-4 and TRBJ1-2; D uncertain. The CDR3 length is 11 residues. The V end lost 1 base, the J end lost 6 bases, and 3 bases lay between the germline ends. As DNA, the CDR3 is TGTGCCAGCAGTTTAGTAGATGGCTACACCTTC. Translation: CASSLVDGYTF.

For the CDR3, the DNA is TGTGCCAGCAGCTTAAGCGTACGGGAGGCTGAAGCTTTCTTT. It specifies CASSLSVREAEAFF. J is TRBJ1-1 and V is TRBV7-3, with unresolved D. Germline CDR1 is SGHTA and CDR2 is FQGTGA. V lost 1 base, J lost 6 bases, and 12 bases lay in between. This CDR3 spans 14 amino acids.

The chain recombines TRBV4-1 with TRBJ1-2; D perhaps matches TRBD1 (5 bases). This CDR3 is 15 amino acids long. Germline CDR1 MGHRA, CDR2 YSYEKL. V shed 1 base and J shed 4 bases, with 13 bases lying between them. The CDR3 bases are TGCGCCAGCAGCCAAGGGGGCGGAGGGTTCTATGGCTACACCTTC. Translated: CASSQGGGGFYGYTF.

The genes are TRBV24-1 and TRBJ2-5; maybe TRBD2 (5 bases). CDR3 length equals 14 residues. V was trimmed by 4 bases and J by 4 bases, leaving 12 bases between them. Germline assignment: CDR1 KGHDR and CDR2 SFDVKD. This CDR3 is CATSDTAGRETQYF. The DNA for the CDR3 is TGTGCCACCAGTGACACCGCGGGTCGAGAGACCCAGTACTTC.

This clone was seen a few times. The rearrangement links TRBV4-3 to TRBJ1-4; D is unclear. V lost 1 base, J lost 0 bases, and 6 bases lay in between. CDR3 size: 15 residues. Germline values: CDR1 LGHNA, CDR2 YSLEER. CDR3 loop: CASSQGFSTNEKLFF. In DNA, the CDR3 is TGCGCCAGCAGCCAAGGATTTTCAACTAATGAAAAACTGTTTTTT.